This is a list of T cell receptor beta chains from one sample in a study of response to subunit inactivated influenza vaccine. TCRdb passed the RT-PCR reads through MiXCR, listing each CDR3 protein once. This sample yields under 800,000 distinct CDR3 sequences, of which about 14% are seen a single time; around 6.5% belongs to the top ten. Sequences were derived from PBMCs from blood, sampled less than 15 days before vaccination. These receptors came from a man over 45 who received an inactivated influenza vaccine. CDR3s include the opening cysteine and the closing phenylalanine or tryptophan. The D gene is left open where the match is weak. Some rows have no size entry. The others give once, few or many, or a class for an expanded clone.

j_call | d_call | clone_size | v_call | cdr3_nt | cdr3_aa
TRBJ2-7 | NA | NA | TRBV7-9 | TGTGCCAGCACCAAGACGGACTCCTACGAGCAGTACTTC | CASTKTDSYEQYF
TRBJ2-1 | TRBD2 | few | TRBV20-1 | TGCAGTGCTAGCGGGAGGGCGGGGAATGAGCAGTTCTTC | CSASGRAGNEQFF
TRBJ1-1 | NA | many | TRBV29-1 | TGCAGCGTTGTAGGGGAAGGCGCTGAAGCTTTCTTT | CSVVGEGAEAFF
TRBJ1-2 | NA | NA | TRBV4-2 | TGTGCCAGCAGCCCGGTAGGGAACCATGGCTACACCTTC | CASSPVGNHGYTF
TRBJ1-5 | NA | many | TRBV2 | TGTGCCAGCAGTCCACAGGGTAGCAATCAGCCCCAGCATTTT | CASSPQGSNQPQHF
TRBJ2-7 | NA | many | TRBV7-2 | TGTGCCAGCAGCTTCCGGGACGGTCCCTACGAGCAGTACTTC | CASSFRDGPYEQYF
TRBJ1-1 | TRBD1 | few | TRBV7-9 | TGTGCCAGCAGCTTAGGGACAGGGGGAGTTGCCCGAGAAGCTTTCTTT | CASSLGTGGVAREAFF
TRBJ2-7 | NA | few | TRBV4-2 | TGTGCCAGCAGCCGGTCAGAATCCTACGAGCAGTACTTC | CASSRSESYEQYF
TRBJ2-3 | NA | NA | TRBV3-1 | TGTGCCAGCAGCCAAGATCTGAGGGGCTACACAGATACGCAGTATTTT | CASSQDLRGYTDTQYF
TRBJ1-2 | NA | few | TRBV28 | TGTGCCAGCAACCGGAAGGGGTCGAGATATGGCTACACCTTC | CASNRKGSRYGYTF
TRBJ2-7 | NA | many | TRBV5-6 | TGTGCCAGCAGCTTGCGCAGGGGAGGATCCTACGAGCAGTACTTC | CASSLRRGGSYEQYF
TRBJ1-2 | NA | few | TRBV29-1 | TGCAGCGTTGCCCAGGCCGGAACCACTAACTATGGCTACACCTTC | CSVAQAGTTNYGYTF
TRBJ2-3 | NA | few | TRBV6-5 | TGTGCCAGCAGTTACGGGAACCAAGATACGCAGTATTTT | CASSYGNQDTQYF
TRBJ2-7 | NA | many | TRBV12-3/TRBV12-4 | TGTGCCAGCAGTAAAGGGTTTGAGCAGTACTTC | CASSKGFEQYF
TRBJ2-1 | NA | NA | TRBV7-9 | TGTGCCAGCAGCTTAGGGGGCCCTTTGAATGAGCAGTTCTTC | CASSLGGPLNEQFF
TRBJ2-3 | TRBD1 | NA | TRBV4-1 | TGCGCCAGCAGCCAAGCCTGGACAGGGGGGATGGCAGATACGCAGTATTTT | CASSQAWTGGMADTQYF
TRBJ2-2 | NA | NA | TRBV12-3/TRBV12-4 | TGTGCCAGCAGTTACAGTCTCACCGGGGAGCTGTTTTTT | CASSYSLTGELFF
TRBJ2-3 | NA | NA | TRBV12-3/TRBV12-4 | TGTGCCAGCAGTTACGGGGGCAGGAACACAGATACGCAGTATTTT | CASSYGGRNTDTQYF
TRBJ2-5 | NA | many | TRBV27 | TGTGCCAGCAGTTTCTTGGGGGAGGTTGAGACCCAGTACTTC | CASSFLGEVETQYF
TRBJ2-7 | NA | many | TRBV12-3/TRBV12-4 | TGTGCCAGCAGTCATAACCCGACAGGTCCCTACGAGCAGTACTTC | CASSHNPTGPYEQYF
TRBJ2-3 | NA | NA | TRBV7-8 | TGTGCCAGCAGCAACACAGGTTCTACGCAGTATTTT | CASSNTGSTQYF
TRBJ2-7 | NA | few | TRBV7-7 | TGTGCCAGCAGTTTTAGTACGGGACTGATAATTAAAGAGCAGTACTTC | CASSFSTGLIIKEQYF
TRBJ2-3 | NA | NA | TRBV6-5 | TGTGCCAGCAGTTACGCAGGACGCACAGATACGCAGTATTTT | CASSYAGRTDTQYF
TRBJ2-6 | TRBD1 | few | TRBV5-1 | TGCGCCAGCACCTCGGGGACAGGGTTGAAAACTGGGGCCAACGTCCTGACTTTC | CASTSGTGLKTGANVLTF
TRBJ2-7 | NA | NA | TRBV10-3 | TGTGCCATCAGTGAGTCAACAGTTGGAAAGGGGGGGCAGTACTTC | CAISESTVGKGGQYF
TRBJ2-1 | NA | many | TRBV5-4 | TGTGCCAGCAGCTTGGGAGCTTCGAGGGAAGGGCAGTTCTTC | CASSLGASREGQFF
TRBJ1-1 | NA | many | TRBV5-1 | TGCGCCAGCAGCGCCTCGGTGCGGGGGAACACTGAAGCTTTCTTT | CASSASVRGNTEAFF
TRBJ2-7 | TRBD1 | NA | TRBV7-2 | TGTGCCAGCAGCTTAGCGTATGACAGGGCCCACGAGCAGTACTTC | CASSLAYDRAHEQYF
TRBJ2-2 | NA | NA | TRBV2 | TGTGCCAGCAGATACAGGGGGGGCACCGGGGAGCTGTTTTTT | CASRYRGGTGELFF